This is a list of T cell receptor beta chains from one sample in a study of Graves' ophthalmopathy and Graves' hyperthyroidism. TCRdb redid the calling of the multiplex PCR reads with MiXCR, one entry per CDR3 protein. The profile shows some 390,000 distinct CDR3 sequences, about 17% of them singletons. Specimen: peripheral blood. These receptors all stem from a young woman with Graves' ophthalmopathy. Both conserved end residues are part of each CDR3. A D gene is named only where the DNA matches it firmly. Rows give clone size only sometimes, using once, few, many, or a class for an expanded clone.

>many|TRBJ2-4|TRBV28|-
TGTGCCAGCAGCTCGACTCGTGGGGGGAACATTCAGTACTTC
CASSSTRGGNIQYF
>-|TRBJ1-1|TRBV20-1|-
TGCAGTGCTAGAGGCGGGTCGGCCGGCATGAACACTGAAGCTTTCTTT
CSARGGSAGMNTEAFF
>many|TRBJ1-4|TRBV11-2|TRBD1
TGTGCCAGCAGCTACCCCGGGGACAGGAGAGCTAATGAAAAACTGTTTTTT
CASSYPGDRRANEKLFF
>many|TRBJ2-5|TRBV7-8|-
TGTGCCAGCAGCCGGGATATGCCCGGCCAAGAGACCCAGTACTTC
CASSRDMPGQETQYF
>many|TRBJ1-1|TRBV7-9|-
TGTGCCAGCAGCACTACCATAAAAATGAACACTGAAGCTTTCTTT
CASSTTIKMNTEAFF
>many|TRBJ1-1|TRBV7-2|-
TGTGCCAGCAGCTTTACCGGGGCTTCCACTGAAGCTTTCTTT
CASSFTGASTEAFF
>-|TRBJ1-5|TRBV19|-
TGTGCCAGTAGTATAGTGGCAGTCCACCAGCCCCAGCATTTT
CASSIVAVHQPQHF
>many|TRBJ2-2|TRBV24-1|-
TGTGCCACCAGTGATCGACAGGGAGGAGGTGGGGAGCTGTTTTTT
CATSDRQGGGGELFF
>many|TRBJ2-7|TRBV6-5|-
TGTGCCAGCAGTAACCCGGGGAATTACTACGAGCAGTACTTC
CASSNPGNYYEQYF
>many|TRBJ2-7|TRBV6-2/TRBV6-3|-
TGTGCCAGCAGTTACGGAGGGACGGGGACCTACGAGCAGTACTTC
CASSYGGTGTYEQYF
>many|TRBJ2-5|TRBV6-7|TRBD2
TGTGCCAGCAGTCGACTAGCGGGGGACTACCAAGAGACCCAGTACTTC
CASSRLAGDYQETQYF
>many|TRBJ1-3|TRBV5-1|-
TGCGCCAGCCAACTGGGCCCCTCTGGAAACACCATATATTTT
CASQLGPSGNTIYF
>-|TRBJ2-7|TRBV10-3|TRBD2
TGTGCCATCAGTGGTGGGAGCGGGAGATCCTACGAGCAGTACTTC
CAISGGSGRSYEQYF
>many|TRBJ2-5|TRBV11-2|-
TGTGCCAGCAGCTTTGGGGTCGGGACCCAGTACTTC
CASSFGVGTQYF
>-|TRBJ1-2|TRBV7-2|-
TGTGCCAGCAGCCTCAGGGGTTGGGGCTACACCTTC
CASSLRGWGYTF
>-|TRBJ1-1|TRBV12-3/TRBV12-4|-
TGTGCCAGCAGTTACCGGGCGGGATTCATGAACACTGAAGCTTTCTTT
CASSYRAGFMNTEAFF
>many|TRBJ1-5|TRBV6-5|TRBD1
TGTGCCAGCAGTTACTTTTCGGACAGGGCCAATCAGCCCCAGCATTTT
CASSYFSDRANQPQHF
>-|TRBJ2-2|TRBV7-3|TRBD2
TGTGCCAGCAGTAGGGGTAGCGGGAGCCTCGGGGAGCTGTTTTTT
CASSRGSGSLGELFF
>many|TRBJ2-7|TRBV29-1|-
TGCAGCGTTAAGGACTACGAGCAGTACTTC
CSVKDYEQYF
>many|TRBJ2-7|TRBV6-2/TRBV6-3|-
TGTGCCAGCGGGGTTAACGAGCAGTACTTC
CASGVNEQYF
>many|TRBJ2-2|TRBV11-2|TRBD1
TGTGCCAGCAGCTTGATCCAGGGGGCGAGCACCGGGGAGCTGTTTTTT
CASSLIQGASTGELFF
>many|TRBJ2-5|TRBV19|TRBD1
TGTGCCAGTAGTAAAAGAACAGGGGACCAAGAGACCCAGTACTTC
CASSKRTGDQETQYF
>many|TRBJ1-1|TRBV6-5|-
TGTGCCGCCGGTCGGTTAGTCCCTGAAGCTTTCTTT
CAAGRLVPEAFF
>many|TRBJ1-1|TRBV7-8|-
TGTGCCAGCAGCCCCAACAGGCCCTCGAGCACTGAAGCTTTCTTT
CASSPNRPSSTEAFF
>many|TRBJ2-7|TRBV14|TRBD1
TGTGCCAGCAGTCATGCACCCGGGACAGGGGGCTACGAGCAGTACTTC
CASSHAPGTGGYEQYF
>many|TRBJ1-1|TRBV29-1|-
TGCAGCGTTTACCGACAGAGCACTGAAGCTTTCTTT
CSVYRQSTEAFF
>many|TRBJ2-7|TRBV20-1|TRBD2
TGCAGTGCTAGAGAACTAGCGGGAGGCGAGCAGTACTTC
CSARELAGGEQYF
>many|TRBJ2-7|TRBV7-2|-
TGTGCCAGCAGCTTAGTGTTCACAGCCTCCTACGAGCAGTACTTC
CASSLVFTASYEQYF
>-|TRBJ1-1|TRBV19|-
TGTGCCAGTAGTGAACATCCTCGGGGGAACACTGAAGCTTTCTTT
CASSEHPRGNTEAFF
>many|TRBJ2-4|TRBV6-1|-
TGTGCCAGCAGTGACACCACCCTAGCCAAAAACATTCAGTACTTC
CASSDTTLAKNIQYF
>many|TRBJ1-5|TRBV7-3|-
TGTGCCAGCAGCTCGGGGGGTTTTAGCAATCAGCCCCAGCATTTT
CASSSGGFSNQPQHF
>many|TRBJ1-3|TRBV30|-
TGTGCCTGGTGTGACCGCGGGGTAGGGGGAAACACCATATATTTT
CAWCDRGVGGNTIYF
>many|TRBJ2-5|TRBV5-1|TRBD2
TGCGCCAGCAGCTTGCCAGGGGCTAGCGGGAGGGTTTACCAAGAGACCCAGTACTTC
CASSLPGASGRVYQETQYF
>many|TRBJ1-1|TRBV12-3/TRBV12-4|-
TGTGCCAGCAGTTTTTCCCCGGGGGACACTGAAGCTTTCTTT
CASSFSPGDTEAFF
>many|TRBJ1-1|TRBV7-3|-
TGTGCCAGCAGCTTAAGCGACGAGTTGAACACTGAAGCTTTCTTT
CASSLSDELNTEAFF
>many|TRBJ1-2|TRBV5-4|-
TGTGCCAGCAGCTTGGAGGGGAGAGCTAACTATGGCTACACCTTC
CASSLEGRANYGYTF
>few|TRBJ2-5|TRBV11-2|TRBD2
TGTGCCAGCAGCTATCGGACTAGCGGGAGGAGGAGGGAGACCCAGTACTTC
CASSYRTSGRRRETQYF
>many|TRBJ1-2|TRBV18|-
TGTGCCAGCTCACCACAGTGGAACCTCTATGGCTACACCTTC
CASSPQWNLYGYTF
>few|TRBJ2-7|TRBV7-2|-
TGTGCCAGCAGCTTATCAGGAGGCCTAACCTACGAGCAGTACTTC
CASSLSGGLTYEQYF
>many|TRBJ2-7|TRBV5-6|TRBD1
TGTGCCAGCAGCTTGCAGGGGGCGAGTCGAGCTTACGAGCAGTACTTC
CASSLQGASRAYEQYF
>many|TRBJ2-7|TRBV11-1|-
TGTGCCAGCACCCCGACACCTTCCCCCTACGAGCAGTACTTC
CASTPTPSPYEQYF
>many|TRBJ1-1|TRBV15|-
TGTGCCACCAGCAGAGGAGGGGTCGGGAACACTGAAGCTTTCTTT
CATSRGGVGNTEAFF